This entry describes one T cell receptor beta chain. The antigen is unknown. The CDR3 loop spans 15 amino acids. Germline CDR1 is MNHEY and CDR2 is SVGAGI. Trimming left V 5 bases short and J 7 bases short, with 18 bases between. The data were produced by immunoSEQ multiplex PCR, yet TCRdb's version contains in-frame clones alone and is incomplete. The repertoire has 550,000 to 700,000 clones, 55% to 85% of them found once; the top ten carry around 2%. The data are from a study of shared clonotypes between healthy human individuals. Healthy and HIV-negative, the adult donors had no recent acute infections or vaccinations. Study results and caveats: Relative to memory subsets, naive subsets generally showed larger estimated richness. Only blood was sampled; tissue repertoires likely differ. Expectations were that clonotype sharing among donors would be affected by sequencing depth.

This rearrangement joins TRBV6-5 to TRBJ2-1; TRBD1 is a possible D gene (8 bases). Sequences were obtained from memory CD4+ T cells sorted from blood. As to subset: CD45RA-negative fraction. This clonotype was obtained from a woman aged 25 to 45 in good health. This CDR3 is CASSTPQGGENEQFF. In DNA, the CDR3 is TGTGCCAGCAGTACCCCACAGGGGGGGGAAAATGAGCAGTTCTTC.